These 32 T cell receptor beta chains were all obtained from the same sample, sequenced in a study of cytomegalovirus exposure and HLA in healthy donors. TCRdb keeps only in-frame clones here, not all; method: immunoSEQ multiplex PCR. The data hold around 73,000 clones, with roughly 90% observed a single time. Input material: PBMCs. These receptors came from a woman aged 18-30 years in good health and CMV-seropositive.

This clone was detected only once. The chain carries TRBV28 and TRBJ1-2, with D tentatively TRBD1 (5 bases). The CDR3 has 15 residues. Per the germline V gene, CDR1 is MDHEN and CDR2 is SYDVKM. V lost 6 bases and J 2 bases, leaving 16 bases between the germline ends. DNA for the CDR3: TGTGCCAGCAGCACACAACAACCAGGGAACTATGGCTACACCTTC. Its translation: CASSTQQPGNYGYTF.

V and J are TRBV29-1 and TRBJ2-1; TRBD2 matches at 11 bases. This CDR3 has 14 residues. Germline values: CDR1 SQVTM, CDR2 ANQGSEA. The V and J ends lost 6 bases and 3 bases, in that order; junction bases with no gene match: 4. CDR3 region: CSVVAGGVYNEQFF. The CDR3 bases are TGCAGCGTGGTAGCGGGAGGGGTCTACAATGAGCAGTTCTTC.

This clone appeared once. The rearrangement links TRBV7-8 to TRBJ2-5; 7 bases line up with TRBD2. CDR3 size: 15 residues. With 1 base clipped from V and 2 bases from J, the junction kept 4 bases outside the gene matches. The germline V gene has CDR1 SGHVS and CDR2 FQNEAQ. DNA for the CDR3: TGTGCCAGCAGCTTAGGTTGGGGAGGGCAAGAGACCCAGTACTTC. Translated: CASSLGWGGQETQYF. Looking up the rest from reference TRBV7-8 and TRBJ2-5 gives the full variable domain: GAGVSQSPRYKVAKRGQDVALRCDPISGHVSLFWYQQALGQGPEFLTYFQNEAQLDKSGLPSDRFFAERPEGSVSTLKIQRTQQEDSAVYLCASSLGWGGQETQYFGPGTRLLVL.

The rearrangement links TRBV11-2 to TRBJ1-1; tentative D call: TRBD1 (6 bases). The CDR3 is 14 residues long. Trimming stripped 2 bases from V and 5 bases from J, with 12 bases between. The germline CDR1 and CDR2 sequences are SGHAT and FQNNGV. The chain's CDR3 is CASSLNRDYTEAFF. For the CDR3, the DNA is TGTGCCAGCAGCTTAAACAGGGATTATACTGAAGCTTTCTTT.

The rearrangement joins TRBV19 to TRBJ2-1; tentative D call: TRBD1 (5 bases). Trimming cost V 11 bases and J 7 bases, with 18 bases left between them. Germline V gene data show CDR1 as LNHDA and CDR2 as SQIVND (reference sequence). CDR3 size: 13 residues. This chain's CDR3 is CASKTGRINEQFF. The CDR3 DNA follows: TGTGCCTCCAAAACAGGACGCATAAATGAGCAGTTCTTC. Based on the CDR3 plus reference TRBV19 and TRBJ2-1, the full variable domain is DGGITQSPKYLFRKEGQNVTLSCEQNLNHDAMYWYRQDPGQGLRLIYYSQIVNDFQKGDIAEGYSVSREKKESFPLTVTSAQKNPTAFYLCASKTGRINEQFFGPGTRLTVL.

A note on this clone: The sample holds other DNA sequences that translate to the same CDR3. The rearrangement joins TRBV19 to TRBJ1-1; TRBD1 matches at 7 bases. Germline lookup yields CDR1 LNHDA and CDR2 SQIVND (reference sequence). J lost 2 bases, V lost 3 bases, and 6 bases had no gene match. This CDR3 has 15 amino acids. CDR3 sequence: CASSIAGQTNTEAFF. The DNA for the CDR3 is TGTGCCAGTAGTATTGCGGGACAGACAAACACTGAAGCTTTCTTT.

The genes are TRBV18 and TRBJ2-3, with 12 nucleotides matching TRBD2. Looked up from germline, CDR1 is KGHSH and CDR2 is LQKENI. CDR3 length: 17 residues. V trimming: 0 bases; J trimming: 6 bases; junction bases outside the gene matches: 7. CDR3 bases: TGTGCCAGCTCACCACCGAACCCTAGCGGGGGGGTCGATACGCAGTATTTT. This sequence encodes CASSPPNPSGGVDTQYF. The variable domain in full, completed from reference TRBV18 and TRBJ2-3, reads NAGVMQNPRHLVRRRGQEARLRCSPMKGHSHVYWYRQLPEEGLKFMVYLQKENIIDESGMPKERFSAEFPKEGPSILRIQQVVRGDSAAYFCASSPPNPSGGVDTQYFGPGTRLTVL.

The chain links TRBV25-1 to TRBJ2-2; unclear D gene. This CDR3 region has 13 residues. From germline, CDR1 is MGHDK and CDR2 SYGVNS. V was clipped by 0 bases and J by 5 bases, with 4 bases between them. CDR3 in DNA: TGTGCCAGCAGTGAATACATGACCGGGGAGCTGTTTTTT. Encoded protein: CASSEYMTGELFF.

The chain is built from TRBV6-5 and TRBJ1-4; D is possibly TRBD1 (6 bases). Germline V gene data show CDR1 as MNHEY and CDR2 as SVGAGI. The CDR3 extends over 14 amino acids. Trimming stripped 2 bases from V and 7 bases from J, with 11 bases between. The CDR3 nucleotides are TGTGCCAGCAGTTACGGGGGGGCAAGTGAAAAACTGTTTTTT. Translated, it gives CASSYGGASEKLFF.

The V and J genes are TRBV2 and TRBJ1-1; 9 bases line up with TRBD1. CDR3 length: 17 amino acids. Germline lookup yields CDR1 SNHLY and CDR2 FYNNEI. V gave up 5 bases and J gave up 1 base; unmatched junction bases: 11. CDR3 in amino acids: CASSPLPGQGSNTEAFF. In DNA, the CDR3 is TGTGCCAGCAGTCCTCTCCCAGGACAGGGGTCGAACACTGAAGCTTTCTTT.

This chain's CDR3 is CASSEQGGNSYNEQFF. DNA of the CDR3: TGTGCCAGCAGTGAACAGGGGGGAAACTCCTACAATGAGCAGTTCTTC. This chain connects TRBV6-4 to TRBJ2-1; TRBD1 matches at 8 bases. V was pared by 3 bases and J by 0 bases, with 4 bases of the junction left unmatched. CDR3 length: 16 amino acids. Per germline, CDR1 MRHNA and CDR2 SNTAGT.

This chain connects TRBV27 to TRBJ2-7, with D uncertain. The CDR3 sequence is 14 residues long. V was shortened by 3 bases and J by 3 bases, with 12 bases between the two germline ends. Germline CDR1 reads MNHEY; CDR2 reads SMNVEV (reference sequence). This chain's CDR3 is CASSFKRGGYEQYF. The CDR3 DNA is TGTGCCAGCAGTTTCAAACGAGGCGGCTACGAGCAGTACTTC.

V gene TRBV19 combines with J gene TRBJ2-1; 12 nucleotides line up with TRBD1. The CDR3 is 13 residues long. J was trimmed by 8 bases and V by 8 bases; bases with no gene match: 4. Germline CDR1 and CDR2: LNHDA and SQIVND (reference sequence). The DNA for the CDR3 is TGTGCCAGTGGGACAGGGGGCTTTTATGAGCAGTTCTTC. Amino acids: CASGTGGFYEQFF.

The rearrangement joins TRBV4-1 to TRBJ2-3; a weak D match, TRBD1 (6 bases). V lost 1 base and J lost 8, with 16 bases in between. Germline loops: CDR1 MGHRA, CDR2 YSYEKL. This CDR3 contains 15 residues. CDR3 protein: CASSQGRQAPVTQYF. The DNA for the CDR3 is TGCGCCAGCAGCCAAGGCCGACAGGCCCCAGTTACGCAGTATTTT.

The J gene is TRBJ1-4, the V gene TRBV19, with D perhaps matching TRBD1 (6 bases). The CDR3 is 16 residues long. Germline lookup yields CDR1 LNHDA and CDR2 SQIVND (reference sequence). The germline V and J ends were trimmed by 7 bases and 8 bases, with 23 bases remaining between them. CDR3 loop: CASKSKGGAAKEKLFF. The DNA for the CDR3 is TGTGCCAGTAAGAGTAAAGGGGGGGCGGCCAAAGAAAAACTGTTTTTT.

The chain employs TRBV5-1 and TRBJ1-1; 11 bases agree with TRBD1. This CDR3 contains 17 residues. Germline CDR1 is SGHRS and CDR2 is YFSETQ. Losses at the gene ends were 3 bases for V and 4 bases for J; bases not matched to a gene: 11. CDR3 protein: CASSSRTGGARTTEAFF. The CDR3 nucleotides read TGCGCCAGCAGCTCAAGGACAGGGGGCGCCAGGACCACTGAAGCTTTCTTT.

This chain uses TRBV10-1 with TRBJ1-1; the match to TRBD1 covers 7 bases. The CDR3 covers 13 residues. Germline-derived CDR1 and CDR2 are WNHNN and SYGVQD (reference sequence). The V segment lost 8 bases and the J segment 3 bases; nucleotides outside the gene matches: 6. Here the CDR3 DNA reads TGCGCCAGCCGAAGACAGGGTGACACTGAAGCTTTCTTT. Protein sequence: CASRRQGDTEAFF.

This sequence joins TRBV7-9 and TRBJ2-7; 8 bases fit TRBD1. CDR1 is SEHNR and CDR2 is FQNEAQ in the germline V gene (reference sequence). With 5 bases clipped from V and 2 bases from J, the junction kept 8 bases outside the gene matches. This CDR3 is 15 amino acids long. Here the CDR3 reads CASSPRTGRPYEQYF. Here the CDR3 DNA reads TGTGCCAGCAGCCCTCGGACAGGGCGACCCTACGAGCAGTACTTC.

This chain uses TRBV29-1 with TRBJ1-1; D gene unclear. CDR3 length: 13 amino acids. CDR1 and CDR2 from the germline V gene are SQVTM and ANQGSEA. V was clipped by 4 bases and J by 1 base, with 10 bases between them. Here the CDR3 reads CSVAQFGNTEAFF. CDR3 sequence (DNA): TGCAGCGTTGCACAATTTGGGAACACTGAAGCTTTCTTT.

Written as DNA, the CDR3 is TGCGCCAGCGCCCCCCAGGGGGACATGAACACCGGGGAGCTGTTTTTT. Its translation is CASAPQGDMNTGELFF. The chain uses TRBV23-1 and TRBJ2-2; 7 nucleotides align to TRBD1. TRBV23-1 has ORF status, its function being uncertain. CDR3 length equals 16 residues. Trimming removed 8 bases from V and 1 base from J; junction bases left unmatched: 10.

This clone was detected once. CDR3 in amino acids: CASSLAGQEGHYEQYF. The DNA of the CDR3 is TGTGCCAGCAGCTTAGCGGGACAGGAGGGGCACTACGAGCAGTACTTC. This chain connects TRBV7-8 to TRBJ2-7; 8 bases fit TRBD1. CDR3 length: 16 residues. Germline assignment: CDR1 SGHVS and CDR2 FQNEAQ. V was clipped by 0 bases and J by 3 bases; unmatched bases: 7.

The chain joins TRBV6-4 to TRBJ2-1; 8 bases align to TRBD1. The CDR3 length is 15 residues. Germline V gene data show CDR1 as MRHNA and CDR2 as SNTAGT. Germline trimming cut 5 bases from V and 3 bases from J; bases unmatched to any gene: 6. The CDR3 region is CASSPTGADYNEQFF. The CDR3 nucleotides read TGTGCCAGCAGTCCGACAGGGGCGGACTACAATGAGCAGTTCTTC.

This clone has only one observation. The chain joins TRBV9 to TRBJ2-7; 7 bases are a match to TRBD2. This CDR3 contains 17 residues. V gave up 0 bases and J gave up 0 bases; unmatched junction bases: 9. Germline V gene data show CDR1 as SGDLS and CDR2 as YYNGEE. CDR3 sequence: CASSVGWASGSSYEQYF. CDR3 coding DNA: TGTGCCAGCAGCGTAGGGTGGGCTAGCGGAAGCTCCTACGAGCAGTACTTC.

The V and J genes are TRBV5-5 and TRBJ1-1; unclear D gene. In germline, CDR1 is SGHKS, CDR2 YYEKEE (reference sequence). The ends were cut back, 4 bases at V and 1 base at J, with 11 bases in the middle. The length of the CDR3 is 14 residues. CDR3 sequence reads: CASSLQAGNTEAFF. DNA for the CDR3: TGTGCCAGCAGCCTCCAGGCGGGGAACACTGAAGCTTTCTTT.

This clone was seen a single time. The CDR3: CASSLEPLAGGWSGANVLTF. Written as DNA, the CDR3 is TGTGCCAGCAGCTTAGAGCCACTAGCGGGGGGGTGGTCAGGGGCCAACGTCCTGACTTTC. The V gene is TRBV11-2, the J gene TRBJ2-6, with 13 bases matching TRBD2. This CDR3 is 20 amino acids long. Losses at the gene ends were 0 bases for V and 4 bases for J; bases not matched to a gene: 9. The germline V gene has CDR1 SGHAT and CDR2 FQNNGV. The full variable domain, with the rest looked up from reference TRBV11-2 and TRBJ2-6, is EAGVAQSPRYKIIEKRQSVAFWCNPISGHATLYWYQQILGQGPKLLIQFQNNGVVDDSQLPKDRFSAERLKGVDSTLKIQPAKLEDSAVYLCASSLEPLAGGWSGANVLTFGAGSRLTVL.

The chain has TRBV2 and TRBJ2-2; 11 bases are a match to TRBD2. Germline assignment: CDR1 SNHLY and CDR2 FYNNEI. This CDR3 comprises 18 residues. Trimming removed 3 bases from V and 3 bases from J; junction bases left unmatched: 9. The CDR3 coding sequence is TGTGCCAGCAGTGACAGACTAGCGGGAAATCTGGACACCGGGGAGCTGTTTTTT. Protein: CASSDRLAGNLDTGELFF. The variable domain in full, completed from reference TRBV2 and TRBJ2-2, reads EPEVTQTPSHQVTQMGQEVILRCVPISNHLYFYWYRQILGQKVEFLVSFYNNEISEKSEIFDDQFSVERPDGSNFTLKIRSTKLEDSAMYFCASSDRLAGNLDTGELFFGEGSRLTVL.

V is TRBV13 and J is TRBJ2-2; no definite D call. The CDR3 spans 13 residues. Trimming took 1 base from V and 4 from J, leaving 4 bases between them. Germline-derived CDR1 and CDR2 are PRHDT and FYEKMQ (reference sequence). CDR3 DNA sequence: TGTGCCAGCAGCTTAGTCGGCACCGGGGAGCTGTTTTTT. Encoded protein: CASSLVGTGELFF. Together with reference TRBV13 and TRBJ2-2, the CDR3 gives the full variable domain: AAGVIQSPRHLIKEKRETATLKCYPIPRHDTVYWYQQGPGQDPQFLISFYEKMQSDKGSIPDRFSAQQFSDYHSELNMSSLELGDSALYFCASSLVGTGELFFGEGSRLTVL.

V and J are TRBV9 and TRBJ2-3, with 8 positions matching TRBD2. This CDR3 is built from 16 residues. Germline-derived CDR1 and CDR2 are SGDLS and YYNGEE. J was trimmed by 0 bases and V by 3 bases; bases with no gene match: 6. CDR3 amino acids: CASSGGASGSTDTQYF. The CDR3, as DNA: TGTGCCAGCAGCGGGGGGGCTAGCGGGAGCACAGATACGCAGTATTTT.

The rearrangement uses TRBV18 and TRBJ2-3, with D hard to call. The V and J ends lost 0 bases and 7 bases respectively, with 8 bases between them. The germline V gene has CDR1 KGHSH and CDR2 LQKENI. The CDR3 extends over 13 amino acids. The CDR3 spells CASSPPITNTQYF. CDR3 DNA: TGTGCCAGCTCACCACCGATAACTAATACGCAGTATTTT.

The CDR3 sequence is CASSLIQGAHTYEQYF. CDR3 nucleotides: TGTGCCAGCAGCTTGATCCAGGGGGCGCACACCTACGAGCAGTACTTC. V usage is TRBV5-5 and J usage is TRBJ2-7; 8 bases are a match to TRBD1. J gave up 2 bases and V 1 base, and 8 bases lay outside the gene matches. The CDR3 sequence is 16 residues long. The germline CDR1 and CDR2 sequences are SGHKS and YYEKEE (reference sequence).

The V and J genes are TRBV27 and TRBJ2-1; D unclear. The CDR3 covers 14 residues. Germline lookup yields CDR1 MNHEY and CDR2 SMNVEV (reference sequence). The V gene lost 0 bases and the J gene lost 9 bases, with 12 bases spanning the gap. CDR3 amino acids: CASSLSTPSGEQFF. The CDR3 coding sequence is TGTGCCAGCAGTTTATCCACACCAAGTGGTGAGCAGTTCTTC.

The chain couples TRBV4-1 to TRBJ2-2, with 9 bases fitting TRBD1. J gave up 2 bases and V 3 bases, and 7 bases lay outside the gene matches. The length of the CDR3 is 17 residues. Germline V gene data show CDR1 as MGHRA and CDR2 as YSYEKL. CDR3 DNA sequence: TGCGCCAGCAGCCAGTCACGGGACAGGGTAAACACCGGGGAGCTGTTTTTT. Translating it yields CASSQSRDRVNTGELFF.